What follows are 7 T cell receptor beta chains derived from one specimen sequenced in a study of blood T cell repertoires in COVID-19. Sequencing used immunoSEQ multiplex PCR; TCRdb keeps in-frame clones, though not all of them. The sample yields some 86,000 clones, about 84% seen once. Sequencing used peripheral blood. The receptors shown here come from a woman aged 70-85 years with acute or convalescent COVID-19.

V is TRBV19 and J is TRBJ2-4; the match to TRBD2 covers 8 bases. CDR3 length equals 16 residues. Per germline, CDR1 LNHDA and CDR2 SQIVND (reference sequence). The J segment lost 0 bases and the V segment lost 6 bases, leaving 7 bases of the junction unmatched. The CDR3 here is CASRDYSGRAKNIQYF. DNA for the CDR3: TGTGCCAGTAGGGATTACAGCGGGAGAGCCAAAAACATTCAGTACTTC.

V gene TRBV5-4 combines with J gene TRBJ2-1; no definite D call. The CDR3 runs 13 residues. Trimming took off 1 base at V and 8 bases at J, with 10 bases between the two ends. Germline V lookup: CDR1 SGHNT, CDR2 YYREEE (reference sequence). CDR3 sequence reads: CASSLRSRDEQFF. In DNA form, the CDR3 reads TGTGCCAGCAGCTTGCGGAGCCGCGATGAGCAGTTCTTC.

This chain links TRBV6-5 with TRBJ2-3; 9 bases agree with TRBD2. After removal of 4 bases from V and 6 bases from J, the junction contained 8 bases not matched to a gene. The CDR3 covers 15 residues. Germline V lookup: CDR1 MNHEY, CDR2 SVGAGI. CDR3 sequence: CASSSLAGEEDTQYF. The CDR3 DNA follows: TGTGCCAGCAGTTCACTAGCGGGTGAGGAGGATACGCAGTATTTT.

V and J are TRBV7-2 and TRBJ1-4; TRBD1 is a possible D gene (6 bases). The CDR3 extends over 14 amino acids. V dropped 5 bases and J dropped 5 bases, with 12 bases sitting between them. Germline V gene sequence: CDR1 SGHTA, CDR2 FQGNSA. CDR3 in DNA: TGTGCCAGCAGCCCGGACAGCTTGAATGAAAAACTGTTTTTT. Translation gives CASSPDSLNEKLFF.

V is TRBV6-6 and J is TRBJ1-5, with TRBD1 as a possible D gene (5 bases). Deletions cut 2 bases from V and 3 bases from J, with 14 bases between. The CDR3 consists of 16 residues. Germline CDR1 reads MNHNY; CDR2 reads SVGAGI (reference sequence). The CDR3 loop reads CASSYATVEFNQPQHF. DNA of the CDR3: TGTGCCAGCAGTTACGCGACAGTGGAATTCAATCAGCCCCAGCATTTT.

The chain has TRBV6-6 and TRBJ2-1, with 14 bases that match TRBD2. The CDR3 is 16 residues long. Germline V gene lookup returns CDR1 MNHNY and CDR2 SVGAGI (reference sequence). The trim removed 6 bases at V and 5 bases at J, leaving 6 bases unmatched. CDR3 sequence reads: CASSPMGLAGDNEQFF. In DNA form, the CDR3 reads TGTGCCAGCAGCCCTATGGGACTAGCGGGGGACAATGAGCAGTTCTTC.

V gene TRBV7-9 combines with J gene TRBJ2-7, with D unclear. The V gene lost 0 bases and the J gene lost 5 bases, with 11 bases spanning the gap. This CDR3 contains 14 residues. From germline, CDR1 is SEHNR and CDR2 FQNEAQ (reference sequence). The CDR3 protein is CASSLASTADEQYV. Here the CDR3 DNA reads TGTGCCAGCAGCTTAGCGTCCACAGCCGACGAGCAGTACGTC.